This entry lists 4 T cell receptor beta chains sequenced from one sample in a study of cytomegalovirus exposure and HLA in healthy donors. Both 60 Vbeta primers and 13 Jbeta primers went into the PCR. The data were produced by immunoSEQ multiplex PCR, yet TCRdb's version contains in-frame clones alone and is incomplete. The listing contains under 65,000 clones. Sequencing used PBMCs. Receptor source: a middle-aged woman in good health and CMV-seronegative.

The J gene is TRBJ1-1, the V gene TRBV25-1, with D perhaps TRBD1 (5 bases). CDR3 length equals 13 residues. Trimming cost V 6 bases and J 9 bases, with 17 bases left between them. In germline, CDR1 is MGHDK, CDR2 SYGVNS. As DNA, the CDR3 is TGTGCCAGCAGAACGGGGGGGGATCTTCAAGCTTTCTTT. Translating it yields CASRTGGDLQAFF.

The rearrangement uses TRBV28 and TRBJ1-5; D unresolved. The CDR3 sequence is 12 residues long. Trimming cost V 6 bases and J 2 bases, with 5 bases left between them. The germline CDR1 and CDR2 sequences are MDHEN and SYDVKM. DNA of the CDR3: TGTGCCAGCAGGGGAGGCAATCAGCCCCAGCATTTT. It translates to CASRGGNQPQHF.

CDR3 in amino acids: CAISEDRGTTGELFF. CDR3 nucleotides: TGTGCCATCAGTGAGGACAGGGGGACCACCGGGGAGCTGTTTTTT. The chain links TRBV10-3 to TRBJ2-2; TRBD1 agrees at 9 bases. Germline CDR1 reads ENHRY; CDR2 reads SYGVKD. The CDR3 has 15 residues. V trimming: 2 bases; J trimming: 4 bases; junction bases outside the gene matches: 2.

The V and J genes are TRBV7-2 and TRBJ1-5; 10 nucleotides align to TRBD1. The CDR3 is made up of 17 amino acids. Looked up from germline, CDR1 is SGHTA and CDR2 is FQGNSA. The junction had 9 bases not matched to a gene; V was cut back by 5 bases and J by 2 bases. The CDR3 is CASSARQGAMGNQPQHF. CDR3 in DNA: TGTGCCAGCAGCGCCCGACAGGGGGCAATGGGCAATCAGCCCCAGCATTTT.